A single sample is the source of the 7 T cell receptor beta chains below, sequenced in a study of cytomegalovirus exposure and HLA in healthy donors. The PCR contained 60 Vbeta and 13 Jbeta primers. Assay: immunoSEQ multiplex PCR; the TCRdb copy retains only in-frame clones and omits some. The sample lists more than 90,000 clones; about 70% were seen once. Input material: PBMCs. All receptors come from a human donor in good health.

The V call is TRBV10-1, the J call TRBJ2-7; TRBD1 matches at 12 bases. The V gene's germline CDR1 is WNHNN and CDR2 SYGVQD (reference sequence). V lost 6 bases, J lost 4 bases, and 7 bases stayed unmatched. The CDR3 is made up of 15 amino acids. The CDR3 loop reads CASRLGTGGSYEQYF. Here the CDR3 DNA reads TGCGCCAGCAGGCTCGGGACAGGGGGCAGTTACGAGCAGTACTTC.

This clone was seen only once. This rearrangement joins TRBV29-1 to TRBJ2-1; 16 bases are shared with TRBD2. Germline V gene lookup returns CDR1 SQVTM and CDR2 ANQGSEA. The CDR3 sequence is 20 residues long. Trimming removed 1 base from V and 0 bases from J; junction bases left unmatched: 9. This CDR3 is CSVEGLEGLAGGRSYNEQFF. CDR3 nucleotide sequence: TGCAGCGTTGAAGGTTTGGAGGGACTAGCGGGAGGGCGCTCCTACAATGAGCAGTTCTTC.

The rearrangement uses TRBV6-4 and TRBJ2-2; possible D gene TRBD1, 5 bases. The CDR3 has 15 residues. CDR1 and CDR2 (germline): MRHNA, SNTAGT. Between the trimmed V and J ends, which lost 5 bases and 0 bases, there was a span of 10 bases. For the CDR3, the DNA is TGTGCCAGCAGTCAAGGGGCGACGAACACCGGGGAGCTGTTTTTT. As protein: CASSQGATNTGELFF.

This clone has just a few counts. This chain uses TRBV4-3 with TRBJ1-5, with 10 bases aligning to TRBD1. V was clipped by 0 bases and J by 0 bases; unmatched bases: 2. Per germline, CDR1 LGHNA and CDR2 YSLEER. The CDR3 covers 17 residues. The CDR3: CASSQETGGLSNQPQHF. DNA for the CDR3: TGCGCCAGCAGCCAAGAGACAGGGGGCCTTAGCAATCAGCCCCAGCATTTT.

This clone was seen more than once but under ten times. The CDR3 nucleotides read TGCGCCAGCACACCGGGACACCGCAACACTGAAGCTTTCTTT. Translated: CASTPGHRNTEAFF. The V call is TRBV10-1, the J call TRBJ1-1; the D gene is possibly TRBD1 (6 bases). The ends were cut back, 7 bases at V and 2 bases at J, with 14 bases in the middle. CDR1 and CDR2 (germline): WNHNN, SYGVQD (reference sequence). The CDR3 spans 14 residues.

The rearrangement joins TRBV18 to TRBJ1-6; tentative D call: TRBD1 (6 bases). The CDR3 covers 15 residues. V gave up 5 bases and J gave up 10 bases, with 18 bases separating them. Germline V gene sequence: CDR1 KGHSH, CDR2 LQKENI. This CDR3 reads CASSSDQGMRSPLHF. CDR3 in DNA: TGTGCCAGCTCAAGCGATCAGGGGATGCGATCACCCCTCCACTTT. Combining the CDR3 with reference TRBV18 and TRBJ1-6 gives the whole variable domain NAGVMQNPRHLVRRRGQEARLRCSPMKGHSHVYWYRQLPEEGLKFMVYLQKENIIDESGMPKERFSAEFPKEGPSILRIQQVVRGDSAAYFCASSSDQGMRSPLHFGNGTRLTVT.

The chain couples TRBV30 to TRBJ1-3; possibly TRBD1 for D (5 bases). CDR1 GTSNPN and CDR2 SVGIG come from the germline V gene (reference sequence). V was trimmed by 1 base and J by 6 bases, leaving 7 bases between them. This CDR3 contains 12 residues. CDR3 DNA: TGTGCCTGGAGTGGACAGTTAAACACCATATATTTT. Translated, it gives CAWSGQLNTIYF.